The 19 T cell receptor beta chains presented below share a single source sample, sequenced in a study of blood T cell repertoires in COVID-19 (dated by TCRdb to the early 2020s). The library relied on the immunoSEQ multiplex PCR assay. TCRdb carries this immuneACCESS record with in-frame sequences only. Its versions omit some clonotypes, under half of them owing to an unresolved V gene in the studies checked, with the rest unexplained. The sample yields 250,000 to 300,000 clones; roughly 85% were counted once. 4% to 6% of the sample is held by the ten biggest clonotypes. Sequences were obtained from peripheral blood. All receptors derive from a man aged 50-60 years with active or convalescent COVID-19.

The chain joins TRBV21-1 to TRBJ2-6; the table's D call, TRBD1, has no DNA check behind it. TRBV21-1 is a listed pseudogene. The CDR3 totals 16 residues. CDR3 coding DNA: TGTGCCAGCAGCACTGGACAGACCTCTGGGGCCAACGTCCTGACTTTC. Translation: CASSTGQTSGANVLTF.

This chain uses TRBV6-5 with TRBJ1-6, with D perhaps TRBD1 (5 bases). Germline assignment: CDR1 MNHEY and CDR2 SVGAGI. There are 15 residues in the CDR3. Between the trimmed V and J ends, which lost 0 bases and 10 bases, there was a span of 13 bases. CDR3 residues: CASSYSGQGGSPLHF. The CDR3 region has the DNA TGTGCCAGCAGTTACTCGGGGCAGGGAGGATCACCCCTCCACTTT.

V usage is TRBV12-5 and J usage is TRBJ2-7, with TRBD2 matching over 14 bases. The CDR3 covers 18 residues. V lost 0 bases and J lost 5; bases outside the gene matches: 9. Per germline, CDR1 LGHNT and CDR2 FRNRAP. CDR3 nucleotide sequence: TGTGCTAGTGGTTTGGTACGGGGGACTAGCGGGAGTGGGGACGAGCAGTACTTC. It encodes CASGLVRGTSGSGDEQYF.

The gene calls are TRBV2 and TRBJ1-2; D is possibly TRBD1 (5 bases). Germline V lookup: CDR1 SNHLY, CDR2 FYNNEI. The CDR3 extends over 12 amino acids. Trimming stripped 5 bases from V and 6 bases from J, with 10 bases between. The CDR3 DNA sequence: TGTGCCAGCAGTCTATCGACAGATGGCTACACCTTC. Its protein is CASSLSTDGYTF.

The chain employs TRBV19 and TRBJ2-3; TRBD1 might be the D (6 bases). The germline gives CDR1 LNHDA, CDR2 SQIVND (reference sequence). With 4 bases removed from V and 3 bases from J, the gap between germline ends came to 8 bases. The CDR3 sequence is 13 residues long. This CDR3 is CASSKGGTDTQYF. The CDR3 bases are TGTGCCAGTAGTAAAGGGGGTACAGATACGCAGTATTTT.

In this sample, this clone turned up once. The J gene is TRBJ1-2, the V gene TRBV5-6; 9 positions agree with TRBD1. V was pared by 4 bases and J by 0 bases, with 7 bases of the junction left unmatched. This CDR3 is 16 amino acids long. The germline CDR1 and CDR2 sequences are SGHDT and YYEEEE. The CDR3 spells CASSGGQGLANYGYTF. The CDR3 bases are TGTGCCAGCAGCGGCGGACAGGGGCTCGCTAACTATGGCTACACCTTC.

The chain carries TRBV11-2 and TRBJ2-7; 12 bases are a match to TRBD2. CDR3 size: 16 residues. The J segment lost 2 bases and the V segment lost 5 bases, leaving 7 bases of the junction unmatched. Germline V gene sequence: CDR1 SGHAT, CDR2 FQNNGV. The CDR3 region has the DNA TGTGCCAGCAGCCGCGGGACTAGCGGGCGAACCTACGAGCAGTACTTC. As protein: CASSRGTSGRTYEQYF.

The chain uses TRBV28 and TRBJ2-1; 8 bases fit TRBD1. The ends lost 5 bases at V and 5 bases at J; junction bases unmatched: 11. CDR1 and CDR2 (germline): MDHEN, SYDVKM. This CDR3 is 16 amino acids long. The CDR3 coding sequence is TGTGCCAGCAGTCCCCTCCGGGACAGGTATAACAATGAGCAGTTCTTC. Its translation is CASSPLRDRYNNEQFF. The whole variable domain, filled in from reference TRBV28 and TRBJ2-1, reads DVKVTQSSRYLVKRTGEKVFLECVQDMDHENMFWYRQDPGLGLRLIYFSYDVKMKEKGDIPEGYSVSREKKERFSLILESASTNQTSMYLCASSPLRDRYNNEQFFGPGTRLTVL.

The rearrangement uses TRBV7-2 and TRBJ1-2; D might be TRBD1 (5 bases). Trimming took 1 base from V and 4 from J, leaving 13 bases between them. The V gene's germline CDR1 is SGHTA and CDR2 FQGNSA. There are 15 residues in the CDR3. CDR3 coding DNA: TGTGCCAGCAGCTTAGGGGGGGGGATCGGCTATGGCTACACCTTC. Its translation: CASSLGGGIGYGYTF.

This clone was seen just once. The V and J genes are TRBV28 and TRBJ1-6, with D unresolved. Trimming took 5 bases from V and 10 from J, leaving 6 bases between them. The germline CDR1 and CDR2 sequences are MDHEN and SYDVKM. CDR3 length: 11 amino acids. DNA of the CDR3: TGTGCCAGCAGTGAGGCGTCACCCCTCCACTTT. Translation: CASSEASPLHF.

The chain has TRBV19 and TRBJ2-3, with 8 nucleotides matching TRBD2. This CDR3 has 16 residues. Germline V gene data show CDR1 as LNHDA and CDR2 as SQIVND (reference sequence). V lost 5 bases, J lost 1 base, and 8 bases stayed unmatched. This CDR3 reads CASSADLLAGTDTQYF. DNA of the CDR3: TGTGCCAGTAGTGCCGATTTACTAGCGGGCACAGATACGCAGTATTTT.

The chain joins TRBV11-2 to TRBJ2-4; 13 bases are a match to TRBD2. V was clipped by 2 bases and J by 8 bases; unmatched bases: 6. CDR3 length equals 16 residues. Germline V lookup: CDR1 SGHAT, CDR2 FQNNGV. Here the CDR3 reads CASSLRLAGGFDIQYF. The CDR3 nucleotides read TGTGCCAGCAGCTTACGACTAGCGGGAGGTTTTGACATTCAGTACTTC.

The chain has TRBV4-1 and TRBJ2-1; D not resolved. The CDR3 sequence is 16 residues long. Trimming stripped 2 bases from V and 9 bases from J, with 20 bases between. Germline assignment: CDR1 MGHRA and CDR2 YSYEKL. The CDR3 sequence is CASSQSVLRQSGEQFF. The CDR3 nucleotides read TGCGCCAGCAGCCAATCAGTTCTGAGGCAATCCGGTGAGCAGTTCTTC.

This clone appeared a single time. V gene TRBV3-1 (or the pseudogene TRBV3-2) combines with J gene TRBJ1-6; D is ambiguous. Germline V gene lookup returns CDR1 LGHDT and CDR2 YNNKEL (reference sequence). The V end was cut by 0 bases, the J end by 9 bases, with 12 bases between. This CDR3 has 15 amino acids. The CDR3 DNA follows: TGTGCCAGCAGCCAAGAGTTTGGAGGTGGTTCACCCCTCCACTTT. Translated: CASSQEFGGGSPLHF.

The chain employs TRBV28 and TRBJ2-7; 8 nucleotides line up with TRBD1. With V trimmed by 6 bases and J by 3 bases, 13 bases remained unmatched. Germline V gives CDR1 MDHEN, CDR2 SYDVKM. This CDR3 is 16 amino acids long. As DNA, the CDR3 is TGTGCCAGCAGCACTAACAGGGGGTCTCAATACTACGAGCAGTACTTC. It codes for CASSTNRGSQYYEQYF.

The chain has TRBV7-9 and TRBJ1-5; D not certain. The V and J ends lost 1 base and 2 bases respectively, with 9 bases between them. CDR1 and CDR2 from the germline V gene are SEHNR and FQNEAQ (reference sequence). The CDR3 contains 15 residues. CDR3 region: CASSLGRWGNQPQHF. The CDR3 DNA reads as TGTGCCAGCAGCTTAGGGCGGTGGGGCAATCAGCCCCAGCATTTT.

The rearrangement links TRBV5-1 to TRBJ2-5; tentatively, D is TRBD2 (6 bases). The CDR3 is 14 amino acids. Germline V CDR1 and CDR2: SGHRS, YFSETQ. V lost 6 bases and J lost 3, with 15 bases in between. For the CDR3, the DNA is TGCGCCAGCACTGCGGCTAGCGTCAAAGAGACCCAGTACTTC. Protein sequence: CASTAASVKETQYF.

This chain links TRBV6-6 with TRBJ2-1; D perhaps matches TRBD1 (5 bases). The CDR3 is 17 amino acids. V was shortened by 5 bases and J by 2 bases, with 19 bases between the two germline ends. Germline V gene sequence: CDR1 MNHNY, CDR2 SVGAGI (reference sequence). CDR3: CASSLNRQSQAYNEQFF. The CDR3 DNA is TGTGCCAGCAGTCTCAACCGACAGTCCCAAGCCTACAATGAGCAGTTCTTC.

V is TRBV24-1 and J is TRBJ2-7, with D possibly matching TRBD1 (7 bases). The CDR3 runs 14 residues. Germline V lookup: CDR1 KGHDR, CDR2 SFDVKD. V was pared by 7 bases and J by 3 bases, with 15 bases between. Written as DNA, the CDR3 is TGTGCCACCAGGCGGGACAGATGCTACTACGAGCAGTACTTC. Encoded protein: CATRRDRCYYEQYF.